The 18 T cell receptor beta chains reported below all come from one sample, sequenced in a study of T cell repertoires in cytomegalovirus infection. TCRdb passed the reads through MiXCR, listing each CDR3 protein once. The data contain roughly 240,000 distinct CDR3 sequences, roughly 6.5% of them singletons. The source material was PBMCs. Receptors originate from a human donor in good health (CMV status not recorded). Some clones in this sample may be carry-over from other donors' samples.

In its sample, this clonotype was seen many times. The rearrangement uses TRBV3-1 and TRBJ1-2; D possibly corresponds to TRBD1 (5 bases). With 0 bases removed from V and 8 bases from J, the gap between germline ends came to 10 bases. The CDR3 contains 13 residues. CDR1 and CDR2 (germline): LGHDT, YNNKEL (reference sequence). The CDR3 loop is CASSQESGTGYTF. In DNA, the CDR3 is TGTGCCAGCAGCCAAGAGTCAGGGACGGGCTACACCTTC.

This clonotype was recorded many times. The chain recombines TRBV7-2 with TRBJ2-2, with 8 bases aligning to TRBD1. After removal of 5 bases from V and 2 bases from J, the junction contained 4 bases not matched to a gene. In germline, CDR1 is SGHTA, CDR2 FQGNSA. The CDR3 runs 15 residues. The DNA of the CDR3 is TGTGCCAGCAGCCTGACAGGGGCAAACACCGGGGAGCTGTTTTTT. Its translation: CASSLTGANTGELFF.

This clonotype appeared many times. The chain joins TRBV6-2 or TRBV6-3 to TRBJ1-5; 8 bases align to TRBD1. Germline assignment: CDR1 MNHEY and CDR2 SVGEGT. The V and J ends lost 2 bases and 5 bases, in that order; junction bases with no gene match: 5. The CDR3 totals 15 residues. The CDR3 sequence: CASSYPTGAYQPQHF. CDR3 nucleotide sequence: TGTGCCAGCAGTTACCCGACAGGGGCTTATCAGCCCCAGCATTTT.

The chain joins TRBV28 to TRBJ1-6; D is uncertain. The CDR3 runs to 15 residues. The germline gives CDR1 MDHEN, CDR2 SYDVKM. Trimming removed 7 bases at V and 8 bases at J, with 18 bases between. Here the CDR3 DNA reads TGTGCCAGCAAAACCGAACAGATGGTTGATTCACCCCTCCACTTT. Translation: CASKTEQMVDSPLHF.

This clonotype came up many times. The rearrangement uses TRBV7-2 and TRBJ2-1; 16 bases map to TRBD2. This CDR3 has 18 amino acids. V lost 5 bases to trimming and J lost 7 bases; unmatched junction nucleotides: 11. CDR1 and CDR2 (germline): SGHTA, FQGNSA. The CDR3 region has the DNA TGTGCCAGCAGCCAGGGACTAGCGGGGGGGCCCGTTTGGAATGAGCAGTTCTTC. Its protein is CASSQGLAGGPVWNEQFF.

This clonotype was observed many times. The rearrangement links TRBV5-1 to TRBJ1-1; D is possibly TRBD1 (6 bases). V lost 4 bases and J lost 11, with 21 bases in between. Germline CDR1 and CDR2: SGHRS and YFSETQ. This CDR3 has 14 residues. CDR3 loop: CASSLSARDISAFF. For the CDR3, the DNA is TGCGCCAGCAGCCTGAGTGCCCGGGACATCTCGGCTTTCTTT.

The sample holds many counts of this clonotype. The chain links TRBV27 to TRBJ1-6; D is perhaps TRBD1 (6 bases). The germline V gene encodes CDR1 MNHEY and CDR2 SMNVEV (reference sequence). The V end lost 5 bases, the J end lost 10 bases, and 15 bases lay between the germline ends. The CDR3 totals 14 residues. The CDR3 loop reads CASSLTGFESPLHF. DNA of the CDR3: TGTGCCAGCAGTCTAACAGGGTTTGAATCACCCCTCCACTTT.

This clonotype was counted a few times. The V and J genes are TRBV4-3 and TRBJ2-3, with 8 bases identical to TRBD2. Germline CDR1 is LGHNA and CDR2 is YSLEER. Germline trimming cut 1 base from V and 1 base from J; bases unmatched to any gene: 7. The CDR3 has 17 residues. In nucleotides, the CDR3 is TGCGCCAGCAGCCAAGGTTCACTAGCGGCAGGCACAGATACGCAGTATTTT. This gives the protein CASSQGSLAAGTDTQYF.

This clonotype occurred many times. This chain connects TRBV7-2 to TRBJ2-3; D is uncertain. This CDR3 has 11 amino acids. Germline V gives CDR1 SGHTA, CDR2 FQGNSA. V lost 5 bases and J lost 9, with 9 bases in between. The CDR3 protein is CASSRMTTQYF. DNA of the CDR3: TGTGCCAGCAGCCGTATGACGACGCAGTATTTT.

This clonotype was seen at least ten times. The chain carries TRBV20-1 and TRBJ1-1; no reliable D call. This CDR3 has 13 residues. Deletions cut 0 bases from V and 7 bases from J, with 12 bases between. Germline V gene sequence: CDR1 DFQATT, CDR2 SNEGSKA (reference sequence). The CDR3 DNA follows: TGCAGTGCTAGAGATCGAGCGGGGAATGAAGCTTTCTTT. Its translation is CSARDRAGNEAFF.

Note on this clonotype: At one of its ends the junction is not consistent with the germline gene, which may arise from a read error. This rearrangement joins TRBV5-6 to TRBJ1-1, with TRBD1 identical over 8 bases. Germline CDR1 is SGHDT and CDR2 is YYEEEE. The CDR3 runs to 15 residues. The CDR3 loop reads CASSLWDRLNTEAFF. CDR3 bases: TGTGCAAGCAGCTTGTGGGACAGGTTGAACACTGAAGCTTTCTTT.

At least ten counts were recorded for this clonotype. The chain uses TRBV6-2 or TRBV6-3 and TRBJ2-1; 7 nucleotides align to TRBD1. CDR1 MNHEY and CDR2 SVGEGT come from the germline V gene. V lost 7 bases and J lost 9; bases outside the gene matches: 9. CDR3 size: 13 residues. The CDR3 protein is CASKPDRAGEQFF. The CDR3 DNA reads as TGTGCCAGCAAACCCGACAGGGCGGGTGAGCAGTTCTTC.

This clonotype has at least ten counts. This sequence joins TRBV7-2 and TRBJ1-5; D gene uncertain. V was trimmed by 2 bases and J by 9 bases, leaving 11 bases between them. The germline V gene has CDR1 SGHTA and CDR2 FQGNSA. The CDR3 runs to 13 residues. CDR3 protein: CASSLKGDGPQHF. The CDR3 DNA follows: TGTGCCAGCAGCTTAAAGGGCGACGGGCCCCAGCATTTT.

This clonotype came up many times. This sequence joins TRBV7-2 and TRBJ1-5, with TRBD1 matching 8 bases. CDR3 size: 14 residues. The germline CDR1 and CDR2 sequences are SGHTA and FQGNSA. With 5 bases clipped from V and 9 bases from J, the junction kept 9 bases outside the gene matches. The CDR3 here is CASSPQGAGVPQHF. The DNA of the CDR3 is TGTGCCAGCAGCCCCCAGGGGGCGGGGGTGCCCCAGCATTTT.

This chain links TRBV29-1 with TRBJ1-2, with unresolved D. Germline values: CDR1 SQVTM, CDR2 ANQGSEA. The CDR3 sequence is 13 residues long. V lost 4 bases and J lost 8, with 17 bases in between. The CDR3 DNA reads as TGCAGCGTTGGCGCTAGACGGGATTTGGGCTACACCTTC. This sequence encodes CSVGARRDLGYTF.

In this sample, this clonotype turned up many times. The gene calls are TRBV7-2 and TRBJ2-1, with D possibly called TRBD1 or TRBD2 (5 bases each). The germline V gene encodes CDR1 SGHTA and CDR2 FQGNSA. The CDR3 totals 16 residues. With 0 bases removed from V and 2 bases from J, the gap between germline ends came to 11 bases. In nucleotides, the CDR3 is TGTGCCAGCAGCTTAGCTCGGCAGGGACCCTACAATGAGCAGTTCTTC. Amino acid sequence: CASSLARQGPYNEQFF. Filled out from reference TRBV7-2 and TRBJ2-1, the complete variable domain reads GAGVSQSPSNKVTEKGKDVELRCDPISGHTALYWYRQSLGQGLEFLIYFQGNSAPDKSGLPSDRFSAERTGGSVSTLTIQRTQQEDSAVYLCASSLARQGPYNEQFFGPGTRLTVL.

This clonotype was picked up many times. V usage is TRBV20-1 and J usage is TRBJ1-1, with D perhaps matching TRBD1 (5 bases). This CDR3 is built from 13 residues. From germline, CDR1 is DFQATT and CDR2 SNEGSKA (reference sequence). Trimming left V 5 bases short and J 0 bases short, with 10 bases between. The CDR3 loop is CSALRGLNTEAFF. The CDR3 DNA follows: TGCAGTGCTTTGAGGGGACTGAACACTGAAGCTTTCTTT.

This clonotype was counted many times. The rearrangement joins TRBV7-9 to TRBJ2-2, with 9 bases matching TRBD1. Germline-derived CDR1 and CDR2 are SEHNR and FQNEAQ (reference sequence). V lost 3 bases, J lost 5 bases, and 7 bases stayed unmatched. This CDR3 has 16 residues. The CDR3 protein is CASSFSGTGHTGELFF. CDR3 coding DNA: TGTGCCAGCAGCTTCTCCGGGACAGGGCATACCGGGGAGCTGTTTTTT.